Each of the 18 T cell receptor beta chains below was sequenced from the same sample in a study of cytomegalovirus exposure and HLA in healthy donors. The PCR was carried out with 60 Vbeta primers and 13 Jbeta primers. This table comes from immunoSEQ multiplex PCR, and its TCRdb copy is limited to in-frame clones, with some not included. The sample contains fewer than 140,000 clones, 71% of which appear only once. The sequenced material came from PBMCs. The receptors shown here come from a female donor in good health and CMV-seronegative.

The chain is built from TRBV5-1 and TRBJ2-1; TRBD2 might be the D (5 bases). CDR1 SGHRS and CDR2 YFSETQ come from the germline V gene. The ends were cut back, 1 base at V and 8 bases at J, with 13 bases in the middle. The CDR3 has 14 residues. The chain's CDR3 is CASSLLLDLDEQFF. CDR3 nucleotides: TGCGCCAGCAGCTTGTTACTAGACCTGGATGAGCAGTTCTTC.

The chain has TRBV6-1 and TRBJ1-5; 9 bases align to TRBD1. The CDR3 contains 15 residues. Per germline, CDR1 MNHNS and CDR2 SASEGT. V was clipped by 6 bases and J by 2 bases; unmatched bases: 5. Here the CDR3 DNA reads TGTGCCAGCAGCCAGGGACAGGGAGGCAATCAGCCCCAGCATTTT. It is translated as CASSQGQGGNQPQHF.

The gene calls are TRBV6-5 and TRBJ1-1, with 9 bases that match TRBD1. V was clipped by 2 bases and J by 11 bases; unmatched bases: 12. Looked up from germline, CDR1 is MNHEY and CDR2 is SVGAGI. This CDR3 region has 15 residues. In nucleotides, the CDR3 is TGTGCCAGCAGTTACGCCGTCCCGGGACAGGGACGGGCTTTCTTT. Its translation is CASSYAVPGQGRAFF.

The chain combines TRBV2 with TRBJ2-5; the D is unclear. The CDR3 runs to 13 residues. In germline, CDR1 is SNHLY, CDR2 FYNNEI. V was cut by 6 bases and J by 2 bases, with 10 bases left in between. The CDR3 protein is CASRNTLQETQYF. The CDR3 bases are TGTGCCAGCAGGAATACTCTTCAAGAGACCCAGTACTTC.

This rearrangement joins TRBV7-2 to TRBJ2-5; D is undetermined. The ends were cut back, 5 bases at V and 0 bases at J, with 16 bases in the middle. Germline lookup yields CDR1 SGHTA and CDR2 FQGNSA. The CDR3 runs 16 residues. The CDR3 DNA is TGTGCCAGCAGCCCAGCAGGTGTGGCGAACCAAGAGACCCAGTACTTC. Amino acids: CASSPAGVANQETQYF.

The CDR3 is CASSVKGQGSTEAFF. The CDR3 DNA sequence: TGTGCCAGCAGCGTAAAGGGACAGGGTTCCACTGAAGCTTTCTTT. The chain is built from TRBV9 and TRBJ1-1; 9 bases line up with TRBD1. CDR3 length equals 15 residues. Looked up from germline, CDR1 is SGDLS and CDR2 is YYNGEE. Unmatched junction bases numbered 5, after V lost 1 base and J lost 4 bases.

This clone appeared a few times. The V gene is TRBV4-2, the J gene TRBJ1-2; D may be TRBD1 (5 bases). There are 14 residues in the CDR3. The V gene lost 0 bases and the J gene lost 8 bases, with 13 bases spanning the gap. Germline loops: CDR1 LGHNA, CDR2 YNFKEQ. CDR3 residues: CASSQDWQGQGYTF. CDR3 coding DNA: TGTGCCAGCAGCCAAGATTGGCAGGGCCAAGGCTACACCTTC.

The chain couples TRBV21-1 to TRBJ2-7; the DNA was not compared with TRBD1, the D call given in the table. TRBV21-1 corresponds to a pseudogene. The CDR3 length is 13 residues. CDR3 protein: CASSRQASYEQYF. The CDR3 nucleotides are TGTGCCAGCTCCCGCCAGGCCTCCTACGAGCAGTACTTC.

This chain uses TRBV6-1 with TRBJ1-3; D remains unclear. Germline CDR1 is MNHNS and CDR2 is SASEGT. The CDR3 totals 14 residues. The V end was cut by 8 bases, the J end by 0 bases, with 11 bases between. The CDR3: CASFLRSSGNTIYF. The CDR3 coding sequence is TGTGCCAGCTTTCTCCGGAGCTCTGGAAACACCATATATTTT.

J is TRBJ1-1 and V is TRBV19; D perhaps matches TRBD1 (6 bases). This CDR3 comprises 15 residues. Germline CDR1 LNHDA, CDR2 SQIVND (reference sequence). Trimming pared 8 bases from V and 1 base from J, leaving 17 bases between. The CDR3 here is CASREGGRTNTEAFF. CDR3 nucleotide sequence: TGTGCCAGTCGAGAAGGGGGACGGACGAACACTGAAGCTTTCTTT.

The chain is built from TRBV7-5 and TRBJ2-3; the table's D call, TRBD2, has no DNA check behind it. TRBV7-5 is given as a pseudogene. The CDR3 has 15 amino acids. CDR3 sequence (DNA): TGTGCCAGAAGCTTATTAAGGAGCGGCACAGATACGCAGTATTTT. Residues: CARSLLRSGTDTQYF.

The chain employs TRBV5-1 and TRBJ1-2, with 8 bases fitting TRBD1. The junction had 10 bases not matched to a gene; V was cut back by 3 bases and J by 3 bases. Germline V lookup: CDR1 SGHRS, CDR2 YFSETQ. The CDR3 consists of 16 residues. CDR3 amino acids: CASSSLRDRSDYGYTF. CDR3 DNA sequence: TGCGCCAGCAGCTCCTTGAGGGACAGGAGTGACTATGGCTACACCTTC.

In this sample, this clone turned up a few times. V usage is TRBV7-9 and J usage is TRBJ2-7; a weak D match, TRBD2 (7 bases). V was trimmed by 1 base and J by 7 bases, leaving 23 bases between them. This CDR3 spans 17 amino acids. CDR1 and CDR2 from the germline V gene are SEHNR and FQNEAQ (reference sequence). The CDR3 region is CASSLGGEGGTIGEQYF. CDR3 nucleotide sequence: TGTGCCAGCAGCTTAGGAGGGGAGGGGGGGACTATTGGTGAGCAGTACTTC.

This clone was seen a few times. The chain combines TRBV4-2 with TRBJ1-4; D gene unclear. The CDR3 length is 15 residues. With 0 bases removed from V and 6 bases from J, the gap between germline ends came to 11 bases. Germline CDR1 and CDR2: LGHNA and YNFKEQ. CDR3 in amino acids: CASSQEWQTDEKLFF. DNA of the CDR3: TGTGCCAGCAGCCAAGAATGGCAGACTGATGAAAAACTGTTTTTT.

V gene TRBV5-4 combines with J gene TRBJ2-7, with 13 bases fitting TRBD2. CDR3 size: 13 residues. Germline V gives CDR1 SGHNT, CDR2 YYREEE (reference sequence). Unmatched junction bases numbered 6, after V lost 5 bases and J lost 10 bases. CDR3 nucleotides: TGTGCCAGCAGTCGACTAGCGGGAGGCCCTCAGTACTTC. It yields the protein CASSRLAGGPQYF.

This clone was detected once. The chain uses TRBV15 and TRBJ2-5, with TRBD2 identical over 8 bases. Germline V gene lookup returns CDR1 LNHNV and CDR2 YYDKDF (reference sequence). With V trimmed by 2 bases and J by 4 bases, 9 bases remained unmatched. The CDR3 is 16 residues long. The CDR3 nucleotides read TGTGCCACCAGCAGAAGGGCCGGGACTAGTACAGAGACCCAGTACTTC. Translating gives CATSRRAGTSTETQYF.

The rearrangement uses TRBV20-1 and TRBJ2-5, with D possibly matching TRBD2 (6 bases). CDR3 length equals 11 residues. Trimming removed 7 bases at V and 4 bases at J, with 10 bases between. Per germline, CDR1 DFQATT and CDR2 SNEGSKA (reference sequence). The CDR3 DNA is TGCAGTGGGAGGGCCGGAGAGACCCAGTACTTC. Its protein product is CSGRAGETQYF.

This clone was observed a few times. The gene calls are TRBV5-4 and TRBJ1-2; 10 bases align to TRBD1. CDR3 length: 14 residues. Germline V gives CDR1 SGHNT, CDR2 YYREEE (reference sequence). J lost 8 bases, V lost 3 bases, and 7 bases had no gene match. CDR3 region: CASSWDRGGGGYTF. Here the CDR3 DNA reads TGTGCCAGCAGCTGGGACAGGGGAGGTGGAGGCTACACCTTC.